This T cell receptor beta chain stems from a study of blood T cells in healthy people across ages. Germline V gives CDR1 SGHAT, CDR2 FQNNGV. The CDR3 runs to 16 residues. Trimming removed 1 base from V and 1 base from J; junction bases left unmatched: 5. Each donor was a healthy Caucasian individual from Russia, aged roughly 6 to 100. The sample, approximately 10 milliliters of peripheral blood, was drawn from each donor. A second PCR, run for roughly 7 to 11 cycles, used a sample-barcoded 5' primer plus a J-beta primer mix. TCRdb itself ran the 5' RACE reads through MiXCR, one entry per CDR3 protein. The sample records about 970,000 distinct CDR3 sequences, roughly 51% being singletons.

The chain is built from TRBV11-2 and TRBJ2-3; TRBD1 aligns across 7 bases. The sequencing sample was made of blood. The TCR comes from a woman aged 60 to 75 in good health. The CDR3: CASSLGGQIGTDTQYF. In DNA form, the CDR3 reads TGTGCCAGCAGCTTAGGGGGACAGATTGGCACAGATACGCAGTATTTT.